A single sample is the source of the 9 T cell receptor beta chains below, sequenced in a study of T-cell memory formation after mild COVID-19. TCRdb used MiXCR to reprocess the 5' RACE reads, holding one entry per CDR3 protein. The table shows over 350,000 distinct CDR3 sequences, with approximately 15% occurring only once. Sequenced material: PBMCs or a T cell subset sorted from them (not recorded which). The receptors here all came from a young man who had mild COVID-19 (a few samples of this study predate the infection). Cell type and time point are not known.

This clonotype was seen more than once but under ten times. The CDR3 DNA follows: TGTGCCAGCACTCGTGGTGGAAACACCATATATTTT. It is translated as CASTRGGNTIYF. The chain is built from TRBV6-6 and TRBJ1-3; D is unclear. V lost 7 bases, J lost 3 bases, and 7 bases lay in between. This CDR3 has 12 residues. Looked up from germline, CDR1 is MNHNY and CDR2 is SVGAGI (reference sequence).

V gene TRBV6-2 or TRBV6-3 combines with J gene TRBJ2-7; tentatively, D is TRBD1 or TRBD2 (7 bases each). Germline CDR1 MNHEY, CDR2 SVGEGT. V lost 9 bases and J lost 2, with 11 bases in between. The CDR3 sequence is 12 residues long. The CDR3: CASSGGAYEQYF. The CDR3 region has the DNA TGTGCCAGTTCAGGGGGGGCCTACGAGCAGTACTTC.

This clonotype appeared a few times. This chain uses TRBV14 with TRBJ2-3, with D possibly matching TRBD2 (6 bases). V was shortened by 6 bases and J by 0 bases, with 22 bases between the two germline ends. The CDR3 consists of 18 residues. The germline gives CDR1 SGHDN, CDR2 FVKESK. The CDR3, as DNA: TGTGCCAGCAGTCAAAGGAGGTCCGCCGGGAGAAGCACAGATACGCAGTATTTT. Its translation is CASSQRRSAGRSTDTQYF.

This clonotype was counted only a few times. The chain joins TRBV18 to TRBJ1-1; D is possibly TRBD1 (5 bases). Between the trimmed V and J ends, which lost 3 bases and 5 bases, there was a span of 13 bases. CDR3 length: 14 residues. Germline V gene sequence: CDR1 KGHSH, CDR2 LQKENI. CDR3 sequence: CASSPQGGATEAFF. The CDR3 DNA sequence: TGTGCCAGCTCACCGCAGGGTGGAGCGACTGAAGCTTTCTTT.

The chain uses TRBV12-3 or TRBV12-4 and TRBJ1-4; no firm D call. This CDR3 has 13 residues. V was shortened by 5 bases and J by 8 bases, with 12 bases between the two germline ends. CDR3 sequence: CASSVIKGEKLFF. The DNA for the CDR3 is TGTGCCAGCAGTGTGATAAAGGGAGAAAAACTGTTTTTT.

The V and J genes are TRBV18 and TRBJ2-3; D not resolved. The CDR3 is 14 amino acids. The germline V gene has CDR1 KGHSH and CDR2 LQKENI. Trimming shortened V by 0 bases and J by 3 bases, and 7 bases separated the two germline ends. The chain's CDR3 is CASSPPMGTDTQYF. CDR3 DNA: TGTGCCAGCTCACCACCAATGGGGACAGATACGCAGTATTTT.

The CDR3 nucleotides are TGTGCCAGCAGTCCCTCGACAGGGAATAAGTACTTC. Protein: CASSPSTGNKYF. The gene calls are TRBV12-3 or TRBV12-4 and TRBJ2-7; 7 nucleotides line up with TRBD1. Germline trimming cut 5 bases from V and 11 bases from J; bases unmatched to any gene: 9. There are 12 residues in the CDR3.

This clonotype was recorded a few times. J is TRBJ1-1 and V is TRBV5-1; D is perhaps TRBD1 (5 bases). V lost 4 bases, J lost 4 bases, and 17 bases lay in between. The germline CDR1 and CDR2 sequences are SGHRS and YFSETQ. The CDR3 extends over 15 amino acids. CDR3 loop: CASSPRRGGTTEAFF. The CDR3 bases are TGCGCCAGCAGCCCGCGCCGCGGGGGGACCACTGAAGCTTTCTTT.

Many counts were recorded for this clonotype. The chain combines TRBV20-1 with TRBJ2-7; TRBD2 matches at 7 bases. The CDR3 is made up of 14 amino acids. Germline CDR1 and CDR2: DFQATT and SNEGSKA (reference sequence). Trimming took 6 bases from V and 2 from J; bases not matched to a gene: 10. As DNA, the CDR3 is TGCAGTGCCCCGCGGGGGAGCCAACCCTACGAGCAGTACGTC. It specifies CSAPRGSQPYEQYV.